This TCR beta chain comes out of a study of T-cell memory formation after mild COVID-19. V was clipped by 5 bases and J by 0 bases, with 14 bases between them. This CDR3 has 15 amino acids. Germline V gene lookup returns CDR1 MNHEY and CDR2 SVGAGI. TCRdb reprocessed the 5' RACE reads with MiXCR, giving one entry per CDR3 protein. The sample records 300,000 to 400,000 distinct CDR3 sequences, around 15% being singletons. This TCR was recovered from a man between 18 and 29 years old who had mild COVID-19 (a few samples of this study predate the infection). Cell type and time point are not known. The specimen sequenced was PBMCs or a T cell subset sorted from them (not recorded which). The chain carries TRBV6-5 and TRBJ2-7, with a tentative D call TRBD1 (7 bases). The CDR3 here is CASSGGQGGSYEQYV. CDR3 bases: TGTGCCAGCAGTGGCGGGCAGGGGGGCTCCTACGAGCAGTACGTC.